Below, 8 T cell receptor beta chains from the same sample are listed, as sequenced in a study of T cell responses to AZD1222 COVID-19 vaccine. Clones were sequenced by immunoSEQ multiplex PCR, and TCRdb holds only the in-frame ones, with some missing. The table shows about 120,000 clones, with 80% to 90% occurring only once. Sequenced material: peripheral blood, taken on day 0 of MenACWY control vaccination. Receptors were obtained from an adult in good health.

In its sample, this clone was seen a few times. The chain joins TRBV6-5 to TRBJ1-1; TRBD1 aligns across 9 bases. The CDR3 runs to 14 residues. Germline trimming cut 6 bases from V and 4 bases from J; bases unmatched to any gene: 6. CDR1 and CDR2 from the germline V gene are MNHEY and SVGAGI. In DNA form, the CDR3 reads TGTGCCAGCAGACAGGGGGCGGAGGGCACTGAAGCTTTCTTT. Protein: CASRQGAEGTEAFF.

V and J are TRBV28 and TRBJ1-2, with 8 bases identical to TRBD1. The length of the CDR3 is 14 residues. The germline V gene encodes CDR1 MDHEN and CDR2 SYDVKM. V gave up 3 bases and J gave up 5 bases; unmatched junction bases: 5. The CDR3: CASSFRGLSYGYTF. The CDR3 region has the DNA TGTGCCAGCAGTTTCAGGGGGCTAAGTTATGGCTACACCTTC.

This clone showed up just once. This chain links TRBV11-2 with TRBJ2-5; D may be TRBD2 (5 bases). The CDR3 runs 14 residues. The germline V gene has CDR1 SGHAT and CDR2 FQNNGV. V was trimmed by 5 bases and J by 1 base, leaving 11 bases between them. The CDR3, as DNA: TGTGCCAGCAGCCGCAGCGGCGGCCAAGAGACCCAGTACTTC. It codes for CASSRSGGQETQYF. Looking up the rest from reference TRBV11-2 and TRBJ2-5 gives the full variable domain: EAGVAQSPRYKIIEKRQSVAFWCNPISGHATLYWYQQILGQGPKLLIQFQNNGVVDDSQLPKDRFSAERLKGVDSTLKIQPAKLEDSAVYLCASSRSGGQETQYFGPGTRLLVL.

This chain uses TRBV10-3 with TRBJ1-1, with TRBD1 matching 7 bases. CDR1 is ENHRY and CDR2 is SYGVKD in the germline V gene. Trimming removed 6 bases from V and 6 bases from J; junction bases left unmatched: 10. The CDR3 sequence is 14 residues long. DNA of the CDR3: TGTGCCATCAGCCCGCAGGGACAGTTAGCTGAAGCTTTCTTT. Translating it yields CAISPQGQLAEAFF.

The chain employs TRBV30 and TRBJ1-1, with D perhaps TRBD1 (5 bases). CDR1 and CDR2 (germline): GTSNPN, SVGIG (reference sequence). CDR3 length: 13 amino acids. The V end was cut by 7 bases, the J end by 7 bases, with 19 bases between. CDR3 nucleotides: TGTGCCTCCGATATTCGCGGGGCGGATGAAGCTTTCTTT. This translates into CASDIRGADEAFF.

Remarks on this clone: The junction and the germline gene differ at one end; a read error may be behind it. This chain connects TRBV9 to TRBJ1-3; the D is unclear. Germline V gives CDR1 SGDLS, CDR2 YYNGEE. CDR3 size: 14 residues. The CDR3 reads CASGVGGRADTIYF. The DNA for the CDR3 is TGTGCCAGCGGCGTAGGCGGCAGAGCGGACACCATATATTTT.

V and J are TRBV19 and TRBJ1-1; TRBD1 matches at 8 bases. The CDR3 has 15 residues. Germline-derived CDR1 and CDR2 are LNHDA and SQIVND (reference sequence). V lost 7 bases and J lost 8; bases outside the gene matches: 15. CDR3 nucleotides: TGTGCCAGTACCACAGGGGGTTCGGCGTTCCTCGAAGCTTTCTTT. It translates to CASTTGGSAFLEAFF.

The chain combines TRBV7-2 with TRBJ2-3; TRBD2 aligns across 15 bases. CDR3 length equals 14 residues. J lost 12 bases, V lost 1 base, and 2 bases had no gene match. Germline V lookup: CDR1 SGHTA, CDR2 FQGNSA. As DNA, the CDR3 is TGTGCCAGCAGCTTAGGGACTAGCGGGGGGGCTCAGTATTTT. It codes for CASSLGTSGGAQYF. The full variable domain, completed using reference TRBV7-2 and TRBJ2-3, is GAGVSQSPSNKVTEKGKDVELRCDPISGHTALYWYRQSLGQGLEFLIYFQGNSAPDKSGLPSDRFSAERTGGSVSTLTIQRTQQEDSAVYLCASSLGTSGGAQYFGPGTRLTVL.